This TCR beta chain was identified during a study of shared clonotypes between healthy human individuals (TCRdb year 2020). Background for the entire study: The cohort included three men and two women between 18 and 49 years of age. For each donor, three plates each were used for CD4 naive and CD4 memory, two plates were used for CD8 naive, and one plate was used for CD8 memory. Blood TCR repertoires of a handful of healthy adults were deeply sequenced to estimate repertoire size and the extent of clonotype sharing between individuals. Different laboratories and diverse techniques were used to prepare libraries and sequence TCR repertoires, to increase sequencing depth and limit assay-specific biases. Leukapheresis yielded between about 0.85 and 9.5 billion PBMCs per donor.

Using the deep immunoSEQ assay, TCR CDR3 regions were amplified from genomic DNA by multiplex PCR. For each cell subset, the extracted genomic DNA was distributed evenly across all wells of several immunoSEQ 96-well plates, and each plate served as one replicate. For sorted subsets, approximately 190 ng of genomic DNA, equivalent to around 31,000 T cell genomes, went into each replicate PCR. Purified libraries were quantified with a Qubit 3.0 fluorometer, sized on a Bioanalyzer 2100, and re-quantified with the KAPA Library Quantification kit. A separate single-read 150-cycle Illumina NextSeq 550 flow cell was used to sequence each immunoSEQ 96-well plate. The study's processing was this. The immunoSEQ output contained only junctional sequences without quality scores, so filtering could not match that applied to full-length reads. Sequences were annotated with PyIR, a Python wrapper for IgBLAST v1.9, and V/J genes and CDR3 were assigned using IMGT germline references. Reads were filtered out if the reads had weak V/J assignments (E-value above 1e-6), no CDR3, stop codons, out-of-frame junctions, or ambiguous translated residues. V3J clonotypes were defined by identical inferred V gene, J gene, and CDR3 amino acid sequence. Percentage overlap between repertoires was calculated by dividing the number of shared unique clonotypes by the size of the smaller repertoire. RTK rarefaction, the Chao1 estimator, and Recon v2.1 estimates of unobserved clonotypes were used to assess repertoire richness. Generation probabilities were computed with OLGA for all TCRbeta clonotypes obtained by the gDNA method from several donors. Held by TCRdb, this immuneACCESS table contains in-frame sequences only and omits some clones. Under half of the omission traces to an unresolved V gene where checked; the cause of the rest is unknown. V, J and clone size were drawn from that table, and D and trimming were deduced from the DNA. Across this sample there are over a million clones, with 78% seen only once. The biggest ten clones account for 0.5% to 0.6% of the sample.

The research as a whole found: Based on pairwise subsampling, the degree of clonotype sharing among donors was expected to be affected by sequencing depth. The small number of donors limited the genetic and exposure-history diversity represented. Compared with non-shared clonotypes, clonotypes shared by all four sorted-subset donors had higher generation probabilities. Sampling was restricted to blood, and TCR repertoires in tissues likely differ from the TCR repertoires found in blood. Across a handful of donors, about 4.5% of naive CD4, around 3.5% of naive CD8, 2.3% of memory CD4, and around 0.4% of memory CD8 clonotypes were shared. Naive subsets generally had larger estimated clonotype richness than memory subsets. Incomplete sequencing was indicated by rarefaction of sorted-subset datasets, despite the large sequencing depth.

This clone was seen a few times. What antigen it recognizes has not been identified. Base-call qualities are not available, and no considerably larger clone is one nucleotide away. Donors were healthy HIV-negative adults with no recently reported acute infections or vaccinations. Only Caucasian adults living in Nashville, Tennessee, USA were represented among the donors. Magnetic negative selection was used to enrich CD4+ T cells, after which naive cells were positively selected on CD45RA and the negative fraction became the memory subset. Blood was collected by leukapheresis, and PBMCs were isolated by Ficoll-Histopaque density gradient centrifugation and then cryopreserved in liquid nitrogen vapor phase. Purity and quantity of every magnetically sorted T cell population were checked by analytical flow cytometry. Genomic DNA was isolated from each sorted fraction and quantified by UV absorbance on a Nanodrop 2000c.

The germline V gene yields SQVTM for CDR1 and ANQGSEA for CDR2. The CDR3 spans 13 residues, from the cysteine through the phenylalanine. Left in the record is the CDR3 DNA by itself, 39 bases read in frame from the first base. V is clipped by 8 bases and J by 0 bases, and the sequence between their germline boundaries is 13 bases long. The sequence came from a man aged 18 to 29 in good health. Some clones in this sample may be carry-over from other donors' samples. The sequenced sample consisted of memory CD4+ T cells from PBMCs. Per the publication, the cell subset or site label means: CD45RA-negative fraction. The chain is assembled from TRBV29-1 and TRBJ1-1; the D gene is perhaps TRBD1, from 5 matching bases. Here the CDR3 is given as CSYGRDLNTEAFF. The nucleotide sequence reads as follows: TGCAGCTACGGCAGGGACCTGAACACTGAAGCTTTCTTT.